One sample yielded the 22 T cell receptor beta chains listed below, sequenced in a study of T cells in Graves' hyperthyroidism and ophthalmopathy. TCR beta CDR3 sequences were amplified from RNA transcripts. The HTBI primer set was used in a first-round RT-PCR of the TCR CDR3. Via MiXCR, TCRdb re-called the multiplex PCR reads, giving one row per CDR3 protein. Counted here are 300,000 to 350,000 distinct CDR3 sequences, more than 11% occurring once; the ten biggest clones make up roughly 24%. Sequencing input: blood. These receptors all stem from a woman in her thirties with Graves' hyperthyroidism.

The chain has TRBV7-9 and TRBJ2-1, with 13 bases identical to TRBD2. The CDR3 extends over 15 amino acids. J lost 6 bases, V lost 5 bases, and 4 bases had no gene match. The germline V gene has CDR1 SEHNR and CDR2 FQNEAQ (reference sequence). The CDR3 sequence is CASSRTSGSRNEQFF. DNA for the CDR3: TGTGCCAGCAGCCGGACTAGCGGGAGCCGCAATGAGCAGTTCTTC.

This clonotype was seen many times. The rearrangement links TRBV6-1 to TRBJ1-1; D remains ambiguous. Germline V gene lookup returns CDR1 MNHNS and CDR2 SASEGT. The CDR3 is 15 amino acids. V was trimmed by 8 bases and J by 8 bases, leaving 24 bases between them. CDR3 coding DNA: TGTGCCAGCTCCTTAGTGGACCTTTGGTTTTCCGAAGCTTTCTTT. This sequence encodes CASSLVDLWFSEAFF.

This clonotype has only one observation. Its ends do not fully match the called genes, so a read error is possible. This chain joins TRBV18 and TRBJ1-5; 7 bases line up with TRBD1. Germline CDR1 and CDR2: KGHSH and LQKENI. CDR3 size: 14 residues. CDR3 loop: CAGSPTGINQPQHF. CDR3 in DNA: TGTGCCGGCTCACCGACAGGGATTAATCAGCCCCAGCATTTT.

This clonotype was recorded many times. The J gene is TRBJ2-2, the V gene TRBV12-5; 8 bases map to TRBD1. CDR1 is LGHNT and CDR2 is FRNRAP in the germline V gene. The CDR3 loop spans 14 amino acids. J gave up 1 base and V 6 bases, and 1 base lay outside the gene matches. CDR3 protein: CASGGQGNTGELFF. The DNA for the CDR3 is TGTGCTAGTGGAGGACAGGGGAACACCGGGGAGCTGTTTTTT.

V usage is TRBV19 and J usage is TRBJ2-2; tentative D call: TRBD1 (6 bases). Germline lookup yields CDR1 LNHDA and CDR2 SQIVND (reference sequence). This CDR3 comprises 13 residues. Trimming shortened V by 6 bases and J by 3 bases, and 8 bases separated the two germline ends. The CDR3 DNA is TGTGCCAGTAGGAGGGGGTACACCGGGGAGCTGTTTTTT. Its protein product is CASRRGYTGELFF.

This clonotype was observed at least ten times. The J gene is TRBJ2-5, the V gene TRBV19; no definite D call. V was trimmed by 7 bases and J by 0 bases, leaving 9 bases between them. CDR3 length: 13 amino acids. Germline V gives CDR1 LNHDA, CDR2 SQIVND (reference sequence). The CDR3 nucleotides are TGTGCCAGTATAGGCCCGTACCAAGAGACCCAGTACTTC. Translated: CASIGPYQETQYF.

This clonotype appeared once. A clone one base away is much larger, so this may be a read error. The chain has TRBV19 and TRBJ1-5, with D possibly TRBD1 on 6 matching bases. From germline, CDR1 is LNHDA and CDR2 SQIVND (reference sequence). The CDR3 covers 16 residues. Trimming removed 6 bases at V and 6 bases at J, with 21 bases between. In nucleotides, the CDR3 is TGTGCCAGTAGGGACTCCGGGACAAGAGGAGGTCAGCCCCAGCATTTT. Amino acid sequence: CASRDSGTRGGQPQHF.

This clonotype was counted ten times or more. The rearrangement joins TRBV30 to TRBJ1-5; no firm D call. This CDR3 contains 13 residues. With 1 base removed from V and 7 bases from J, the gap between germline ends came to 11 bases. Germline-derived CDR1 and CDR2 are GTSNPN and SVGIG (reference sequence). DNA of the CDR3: TGTGCCTGGAGTGGAGGGTACGGGCAGCCCCAGCATTTT. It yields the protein CAWSGGYGQPQHF.

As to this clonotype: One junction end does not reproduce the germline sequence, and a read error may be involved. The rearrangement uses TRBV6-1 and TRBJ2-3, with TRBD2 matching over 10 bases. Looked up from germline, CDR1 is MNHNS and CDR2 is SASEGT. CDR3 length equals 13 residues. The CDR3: CASRELAGEEQYF. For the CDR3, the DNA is TGTGCCAGCCGTGAGCTAGCGGGAGAGGAGCAGTATTTT.

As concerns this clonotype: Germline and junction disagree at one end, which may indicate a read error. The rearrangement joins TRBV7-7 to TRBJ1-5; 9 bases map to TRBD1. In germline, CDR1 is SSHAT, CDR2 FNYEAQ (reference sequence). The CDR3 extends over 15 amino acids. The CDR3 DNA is TGTGCTAGCAGCCCGGGGACAGGGTTCAATCAGCCCCAGCATTTT. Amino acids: CASSPGTGFNQPQHF.

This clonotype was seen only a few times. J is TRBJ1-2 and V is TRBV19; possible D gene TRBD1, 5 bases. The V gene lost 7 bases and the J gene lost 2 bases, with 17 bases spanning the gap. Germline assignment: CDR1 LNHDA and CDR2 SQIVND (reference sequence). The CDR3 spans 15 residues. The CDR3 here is CASNSRRQFNYGYTF. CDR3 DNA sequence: TGTGCCAGTAACTCCAGGAGACAGTTCAACTATGGCTACACCTTC.

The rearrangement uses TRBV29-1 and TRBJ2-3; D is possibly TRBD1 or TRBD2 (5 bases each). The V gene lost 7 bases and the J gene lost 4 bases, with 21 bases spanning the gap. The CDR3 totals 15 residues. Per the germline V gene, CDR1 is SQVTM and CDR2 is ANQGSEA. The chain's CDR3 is CSAPSGAEQSDTQYF. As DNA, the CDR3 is TGCAGCGCGCCTTCCGGGGCGGAGCAGTCAGATACGCAGTATTTT.

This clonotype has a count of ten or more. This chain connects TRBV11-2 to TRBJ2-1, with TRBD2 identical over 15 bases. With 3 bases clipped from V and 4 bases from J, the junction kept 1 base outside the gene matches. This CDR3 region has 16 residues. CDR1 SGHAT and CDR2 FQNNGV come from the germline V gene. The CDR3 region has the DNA TGTGCCAGCAGCTTTGGACTAGCGGGAGGGTACAATGAGCAGTTCTTC. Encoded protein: CASSFGLAGGYNEQFF.

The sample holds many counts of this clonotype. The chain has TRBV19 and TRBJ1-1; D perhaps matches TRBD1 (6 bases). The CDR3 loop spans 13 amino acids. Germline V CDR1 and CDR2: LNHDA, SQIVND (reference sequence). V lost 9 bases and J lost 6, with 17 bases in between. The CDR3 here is CASNHRAGAEAFF. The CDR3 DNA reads TGTGCCAGCAATCACAGGGCGGGTGCTGAAGCTTTCTTT.

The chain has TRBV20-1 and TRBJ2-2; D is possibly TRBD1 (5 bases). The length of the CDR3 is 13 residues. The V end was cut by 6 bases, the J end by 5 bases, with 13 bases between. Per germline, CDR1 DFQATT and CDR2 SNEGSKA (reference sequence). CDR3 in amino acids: CSATDDRTGELFF. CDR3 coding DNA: TGCAGTGCCACAGACGACAGAACCGGGGAGCTGTTTTTT.

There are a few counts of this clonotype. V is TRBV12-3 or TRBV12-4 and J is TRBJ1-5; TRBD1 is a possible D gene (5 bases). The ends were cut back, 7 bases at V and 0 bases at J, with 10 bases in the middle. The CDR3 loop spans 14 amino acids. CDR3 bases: TGTGCCAGCACCGAGGGGAGTAGCAATCAGCCCCAGCATTTT. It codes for CASTEGSSNQPQHF.

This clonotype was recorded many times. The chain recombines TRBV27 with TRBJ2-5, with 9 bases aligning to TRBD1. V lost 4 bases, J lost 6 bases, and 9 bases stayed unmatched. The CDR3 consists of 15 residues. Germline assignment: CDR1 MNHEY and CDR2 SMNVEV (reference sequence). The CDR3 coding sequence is TGTGCCAGCAGTTCCGGGACAGGGAGAATGCAGACCCAGTACTTC. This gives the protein CASSSGTGRMQTQYF.

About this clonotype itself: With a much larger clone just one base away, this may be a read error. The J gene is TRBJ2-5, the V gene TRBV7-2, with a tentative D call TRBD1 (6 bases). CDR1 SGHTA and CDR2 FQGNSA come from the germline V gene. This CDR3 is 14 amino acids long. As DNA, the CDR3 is TGTGCCGGCAGCCAGAACAGGGTTGGGGAGACCCAGTACTTC. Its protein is CAGSQNRVGETQYF.

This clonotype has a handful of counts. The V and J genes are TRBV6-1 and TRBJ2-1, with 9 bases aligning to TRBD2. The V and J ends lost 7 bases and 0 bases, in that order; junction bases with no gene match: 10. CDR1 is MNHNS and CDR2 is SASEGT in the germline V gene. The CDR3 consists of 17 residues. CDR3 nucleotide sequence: TGTGCCAGCACCTTGGGGCTAGCGGGAAGCTCCTACAATGAGCAGTTCTTC. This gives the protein CASTLGLAGSSYNEQFF.

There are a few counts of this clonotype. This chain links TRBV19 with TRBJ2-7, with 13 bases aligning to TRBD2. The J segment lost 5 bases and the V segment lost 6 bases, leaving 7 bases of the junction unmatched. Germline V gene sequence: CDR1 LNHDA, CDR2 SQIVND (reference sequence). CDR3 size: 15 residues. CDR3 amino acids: CASRPGTSGKNEQYF. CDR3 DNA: TGTGCCAGTAGACCCGGGACTAGCGGGAAGAACGAGCAGTACTTC.

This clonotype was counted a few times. For the CDR3, the DNA is TGTGCCAGCAGCTTAGGAGGATTTTCCAATCAGCCCCAGCATTTT. This gives the protein CASSLGGFSNQPQHF. V and J are TRBV7-8 and TRBJ1-5, with D uncertain. The length of the CDR3 is 15 residues. Trimming shortened V by 1 base and J by 3 bases, and 10 bases separated the two germline ends. CDR1 is SGHVS and CDR2 is FQNEAQ in the germline V gene.

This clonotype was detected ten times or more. In nucleotides, the CDR3 is TGTGCCAGCAGACCCCAGGGAGTCTTCAACGAGCAGTACTTC. Residues: CASRPQGVFNEQYF. The chain is built from TRBV28 and TRBJ2-7; D may be TRBD1 or TRBD2 (5 bases each). The V gene lost 6 bases and the J gene lost 5 bases, with 17 bases spanning the gap. CDR1 and CDR2 (germline): MDHEN, SYDVKM. This CDR3 region has 14 residues.